This T cell receptor (beta chain) was found in a study of cytomegalovirus exposure and HLA in healthy donors. The overall study: Researchers found that just over 80% of almost 400 genotyped donors fell within the Caucasian-associated ancestry cluster.

13 Jbeta primers and 60 Vbeta primers were used for the PCR. Some clones are missing from TCRdb's copy, which holds only in-frame ones; the method was immunoSEQ multiplex PCR. The table shows 90,000 to 140,000 clones, with 13% to 15% occurring only once. General study results and limits: For most TCR beta V segments, an earlier analysis put the productive rate at about 87% or about 30% of the time.

This clone was detected only a few times. No antigen is known for it. This CDR3 region has 16 residues. CDR1 is LGHNA and CDR2 is YSLEER in the germline V gene. Trimming left V 1 base short and J 3 bases short, with 10 bases between. The sample taken for sequencing was PBMCs. The rearrangement joins TRBV4-3 to TRBJ2-6, with D perhaps matching TRBD2 (6 bases). The origin of this receptor is a female donor in good health and CMV-seronegative. The CDR3 DNA sequence: TGCGCCAGCAGCCAAGTCGGGGGTTTTGGGGCCAACGTCCTGACTTTC. This translates into CASSQVGGFGANVLTF.